One T cell receptor (beta chain) is described in this entry. Its specificity is unknown. These data originate in a study of OX40 agonist ivuxolimab in advanced cancers. Across the whole study: Treatment of patients was with ivuxolimab, an agonistic anti-OX40 (CD134) antibody. Study-level results: Averaged across samples, CD8+ T cells carried more expanded clones than CD4+ did.

Sequenced by immunoSEQ multiplex PCR; TCRdb stores in-frame clones only, minus some. The sample shows about 73,000 clones, about 90% of them seen only once. Germline V CDR1 and CDR2: ENHRY, SYGVKD. J gave up 6 bases and V 3 bases, and 3 bases lay outside the gene matches. This CDR3 has 13 residues. The sequencing here drew on CD4+ or CD8+ T cells sorted from blood, taken in a trial of the OX40 agonist ivuxolimab. This sequence was found in an adult with an advanced solid tumor such as melanoma, head and neck, liver or kidney cancer. V gene TRBV10-3 combines with J gene TRBJ1-2; the match to TRBD1 covers 8 bases. Here the CDR3 DNA reads TGTGCCATCAGTGACTCGACAGGGGATGGCTACACCTTC. It encodes CAISDSTGDGYTF.